Listed below are T cell receptor beta chains from one sample, sequenced in a study of blood T cell repertoires in COVID-19. TCRdb's table, derived via immunoSEQ multiplex PCR, lists solely in-frame clones and lacks some. Of just under 150,000 clones listed, 89% are singletons. Sample: peripheral blood. These receptors all come from a human donor in a cohort sampled during active COVID-19. The CDR3 runs from the conserved cysteine through the conserved F or W. D genes are given only for firm matches. Expanded clones get a size class; other rows say once, few or many, or leave the size out.

V gene,clone size,D gene,J gene,CDR3 DNA,CDR3 protein
TRBV6-5,NA,NA,TRBJ2-5,TGTGCCAGCAGGACCCGACAGGGGCGGGGGGAGACCCAGTACTTC,CASRTRQGRGETQYF
TRBV7-9,once,TRBD1,TRBJ1-5,TGTGCCAGCAGCTTCGGGACAGGGGTAAATCAGCCCCAGCATTTT,CASSFGTGVNQPQHF
TRBV5-1,NA,TRBD2,TRBJ2-3,TGCGCCAGCGGGGGACTAGCGGGGGCGAAGGGGACAGATACGCAGTATTTT,CASGGLAGAKGTDTQYF
TRBV6-2/TRBV6-3,NA,TRBD2,TRBJ2-1,TGTGCCAGCAGTTACTCGGCGGGGGGGCCCCTCAATGAGCAGTTCTTC,CASSYSAGGPLNEQFF
TRBV3-1/TRBV3-2,once,NA,TRBJ2-7,TGTGCCAGCAGCCAAGATTCCAGGGGAGGGACCTACGAGCAGTACTTC,CASSQDSRGGTYEQYF
TRBV7-6,NA,NA,TRBJ1-1,TGTGCCAGCAGCTCGTCTCGTGGGGCCCTTGGGACTGAAGCTTTCTTT,CASSSSRGALGTEAFF
TRBV4-1,NA,NA,TRBJ1-1,TGCGCCAGCAGCCAAGAAGGTGGCGCGGGGCTGAACACTGAAGCTTTCTTT,CASSQEGGAGLNTEAFF
TRBV27,NA,NA,TRBJ2-2,TGTGCCAGCAGTTTCAGCGCGGGCCGCACCGGGGAGCTGTTTTTT,CASSFSAGRTGELFF
TRBV7-3,NA,NA,TRBJ1-6,TGTGCCAGCAGCTTATTAGGCGGTGGGAATTCACCCCTCCACTTT,CASSLLGGGNSPLHF
TRBV7-2,NA,NA,TRBJ2-5,TGTGCCAGCAGCCCCAACATAGCGACAAAGACCCAGTACTTC,CASSPNIATKTQYF
TRBV4-1,NA,NA,TRBJ2-5,TGCGCCAGCAGCCTACCGCCGGCGGGGCGGGAGACCCAGTACTTC,CASSLPPAGRETQYF
TRBV6-6,few,NA,TRBJ1-2,TGTGCCAGCAGCCTAGACCCAAACTATGGCTACACCTTC,CASSLDPNYGYTF
TRBV6-2/TRBV6-3,once,NA,TRBJ1-2,TGTGCCAGCAGTGACGGGCCCGAGGGTGGCTACACCTTC,CASSDGPEGGYTF
TRBV7-9,NA,TRBD1,TRBJ1-1,TGTGCCAGCAGCCCCGGGACAGGGAGGAACACTGAAGCTTTCTTT,CASSPGTGRNTEAFF
TRBV2,NA,TRBD1,TRBJ1-1,TGTGCCCGGAGGCCAGGGGGCATCGGGAGGTCTGAAGCTTTCTTT,CARRPGGIGRSEAFF
TRBV30,once,TRBD1,TRBJ2-7,TGTGCCTGGAGTGCCGGACAGGGGCAGTACTTC,CAWSAGQGQYF
TRBV30,NA,NA,TRBJ1-3,TGTGCCTGGAGTGTCCCCAGGGTCGGCCGAAACACCATATATTTT,CAWSVPRVGRNTIYF
TRBV19,NA,NA,TRBJ2-2,TGTGCCAGTAGTATTGAGGCCGGGGAGCTGTTTTTT,CASSIEAGELFF
TRBV2,few,TRBD1,TRBJ1-2,TGTGCCAGCAGCTTGACAGGGGCAAAAGGCTACACCTTC,CASSLTGAKGYTF
TRBV12-3/TRBV12-4,NA,NA,TRBJ1-1,TGTGCCAGCAGTGTCACAGCGAACACTGAAGCTTTCTTT,CASSVTANTEAFF
TRBV12-3/TRBV12-4,NA,NA,TRBJ2-2,TGTGCCAGTTCTCAGGTGGGGCCGAGGGAGCTGTTTTTT,CASSQVGPRELFF
TRBV5-1,once,NA,TRBJ2-5,TGCGCCAGCACGGGGGAAGAGACCCAGTACTTC,CASTGEETQYF
TRBV23-1,NA,TRBD1,TRBJ1-1,TGCGCCAGCAGTCAATCGGGGACAGGGGCGATGAACACTGAAGCTTTCTTT,CASSQSGTGAMNTEAFF
TRBV5-6,NA,TRBD1,TRBJ2-2,TGTGCCAGCAGCCGGGACAGGACCTACGACACCGGGGAGCTGTTTTTT,CASSRDRTYDTGELFF
TRBV5-1,NA,TRBD2,TRBJ2-5,TGCGCCAGCAGCTTCGGGACTAGCGCCTCCCAAGAGACCCAGTACTTC,CASSFGTSASQETQYF
TRBV5-5,once,TRBD2,TRBJ2-1,TGTGCCAGCAGCCTTAGCGGGGGGGTCCACAATGAGCAGTTCTTC,CASSLSGGVHNEQFF
TRBV9,NA,NA,TRBJ2-5,TGTGCCAGCAGCGTAGGCGGGGCCCAGTACTTC,CASSVGGAQYF
TRBV9,NA,TRBD1,TRBJ1-6,TGTGCCAGCAGCTCACAGGGGGAAAATTCACCCCTCCACTTT,CASSSQGENSPLHF
TRBV5-3,NA,NA,TRBJ1-5,TGTGCCAGAAGCTTGAGGAGTAGCAATCAGCCCCAGCATTTT,CARSLRSSNQPQHF
TRBV13,NA,TRBD1,TRBJ2-7,TGTGCCAGCAGTCCGACAGGGGACGAGCAGTACTTC,CASSPTGDEQYF
TRBV27,NA,NA,TRBJ2-6,TGTGCCAGCGGGCTCTCTGGGGCCAACGTCCTGACTTTC,CASGLSGANVLTF
TRBV6-5,NA,TRBD2,TRBJ2-5,TGTGCCAGCAGACCCAGCGGGGGGGCAGAGACCCAGTACTTC,CASRPSGGAETQYF
TRBV9,NA,TRBD1,TRBJ2-1,TGTGCCAGCAGCCCAGCAGGGGGCTCCTACAATGAGCAGTTCTTC,CASSPAGGSYNEQFF
TRBV20-1,NA,NA,TRBJ1-2,TGCAGTGTTAGTGGGGGGCTTCGGTATGGCTACACCTTC,CSVSGGLRYGYTF
TRBV7-8,NA,TRBD2,TRBJ2-5,TGTGCCAGCACCCCGGGGGGACTAGCGGGACGAACGTGGGAGACCCAGTACTTC,CASTPGGLAGRTWETQYF
TRBV11-2,NA,TRBD1,TRBJ1-1,TGTGCCAGCAGCCCTGGACAGGGGAGGGCTGAAGCTTTCTTT,CASSPGQGRAEAFF
TRBV5-8,NA,NA,TRBJ2-1,TGTGCCAGCAGCTTGGACTGGAGTAACAATGAGCAGTTCTTC,CASSLDWSNNEQFF
TRBV25-1,NA,NA,TRBJ1-1,TGTGCCAGCGTCCGCCGGGGGAACACTGAAGCTTTCTTT,CASVRRGNTEAFF
TRBV3-1/TRBV3-2,NA,NA,TRBJ1-3,TGTGCCAGCAGCCACGCAGTTTCTGGAAACACCATATATTTT,CASSHAVSGNTIYF
TRBV20-1,few,TRBD2,TRBJ2-3,TGCAGTGCTAGGTTAGCGGGTACGCAGTATTTT,CSARLAGTQYF
TRBV7-9,few,NA,TRBJ1-5,TGTGCCAGCAGCTTAGCCTCGGGGCAGCCCCAGCATTTT,CASSLASGQPQHF
TRBV20-1,NA,NA,TRBJ2-7,TGCAGTGCGCGGACTAACTACGAGCAGTACTTC,CSARTNYEQYF
TRBV5-1,NA,TRBD1,TRBJ2-3,TGCGCCAGCAGCGGGGGGACAGGGACAGATACGCAGTATTTT,CASSGGTGTDTQYF
TRBV2,once,NA,TRBJ2-1,TGTGCCAGCAGTCTCCCTGGGGGGTCCTACAATGAGCAGTTCTTC,CASSLPGGSYNEQFF
TRBV24-1,once,NA,TRBJ2-3,TGTGCCACCAGTGAGACTGACACAGATACGCAGTATTTT,CATSETDTDTQYF
TRBV19,NA,TRBD1,TRBJ1-1,TGTGCCAGTAACCGACAGGGAGGCACTGAAGCTTTCTTT,CASNRQGGTEAFF
TRBV9,NA,TRBD1,TRBJ1-4,TGTGCCAGCAGCCCACAGGGGGGGAGGGGAAAACTGTTTTTT,CASSPQGGRGKLFF
TRBV11-2,NA,NA,TRBJ2-7,TGTGCCAGCAGCTTGGAGTACGGATCCTACGAGCAGTACTTC,CASSLEYGSYEQYF
TRBV7-2,once,TRBD1,TRBJ2-1,TGTGCCAGCAGCTCACGGGACAGGGGTTACAATGAGCAGTTCTTC,CASSSRDRGYNEQFF
TRBV4-3,once,NA,TRBJ2-5,TGCGCCAGCAGCCAAGACGTTGACAGTACGCGAGGAGAGACCCAGTACTTC,CASSQDVDSTRGETQYF